One and the same sample provided the 21 T cell receptor beta chains below, sequenced in a study of blood T cell repertoires in COVID-19. The data were produced by immunoSEQ multiplex PCR, yet TCRdb's version contains in-frame clones alone and is incomplete. The sample holds about 110,000 clones, roughly 85% seen once. The specimen sequenced was peripheral blood. The source of these receptors is a human donor in a cohort sampled during active COVID-19.

The chain links TRBV6-5 to TRBJ1-6; D remains unclear. Looked up from germline, CDR1 is MNHEY and CDR2 is SVGAGI. This CDR3 has 13 residues. V was pared by 6 bases and J by 10 bases, with 13 bases between. The chain's CDR3 is CASRSAGRSPLHF. The CDR3 nucleotides are TGTGCCAGCAGATCAGCCGGCAGGTCACCCCTCCACTTT.

This chain links TRBV4-3 with TRBJ2-1; 8 bases are a match to TRBD2. CDR1 and CDR2 (germline): LGHNA, YSLEER. The V and J ends lost 3 bases and 0 bases, in that order; junction bases with no gene match: 22. The CDR3 covers 22 residues. The CDR3 protein is CASSHYVPLSGVGFDSYNEQFF. The CDR3 DNA is TGCGCCAGCAGCCATTACGTCCCCCTTAGCGGGGTGGGATTTGACTCCTACAATGAGCAGTTCTTC.

The genes are TRBV7-3 and TRBJ2-1, with D possibly matching TRBD1 (6 bases). Per germline, CDR1 SGHTA and CDR2 FQGTGA. Deletions cut 4 bases from V and 4 bases from J, with 8 bases between. CDR3 length equals 13 residues. CDR3 in amino acids: CASSSQGYNEQFF. CDR3 in DNA: TGTGCCAGCAGCTCACAGGGTTACAATGAGCAGTTCTTC.

The chain carries TRBV12-3 or TRBV12-4 and TRBJ2-7, with D perhaps matching TRBD2 (6 bases). The length of the CDR3 is 13 residues. V lost 0 bases and J 6 bases, leaving 9 bases between the germline ends. CDR3 in amino acids: CASSLAGGTEQYF. CDR3 DNA sequence: TGTGCCAGCAGTTTAGCGGGGGGAACCGAGCAGTACTTC.

This rearrangement joins TRBV7-2 to TRBJ2-3; possible D gene TRBD1, 5 bases. The CDR3 consists of 14 residues. CDR1 is SGHTA and CDR2 is FQGNSA in the germline V gene. The V and J ends lost 5 bases and 3 bases respectively, with 12 bases between them. Here the CDR3 reads CASSVRPGTDTQYF. CDR3 DNA sequence: TGTGCCAGCAGCGTCCGGCCAGGGACAGATACGCAGTATTTT.

The rearrangement joins TRBV11-3 to TRBJ2-2; 10 bases match TRBD1. The CDR3 has 15 residues. Trimming cost V 5 bases and J 4 bases; bases outside gene matches: 4. In germline, CDR1 is SGHNT, CDR2 YENEEA. CDR3 coding DNA: TGTGCCAGCAGCAAAGGACAGGGGGTCACCGGGGAGCTGTTTTTT. It yields the protein CASSKGQGVTGELFF.

The rearrangement links TRBV7-3 to TRBJ2-2, with D possibly being TRBD1 (5 bases). The germline V gene encodes CDR1 SGHTA and CDR2 FQGTGA. The CDR3 consists of 13 residues. Trimming took 2 bases from V and 4 from J, leaving 5 bases between them. The CDR3 loop is CASSLGATGELFF. In DNA form, the CDR3 reads TGTGCCAGCAGCTTAGGGGCCACCGGGGAGCTGTTTTTT.

DNA for the CDR3: TGTGCCAGCAGTTATAAGGACACCTACGAGCAGTACTTC. It is translated as CASSYKDTYEQYF. The rearrangement joins TRBV6-5 to TRBJ2-7; TRBD1 is a possible D gene (5 bases). This CDR3 comprises 13 residues. CDR1 MNHEY and CDR2 SVGAGI come from the germline V gene. Trimming removed 3 bases from V and 2 bases from J, with 8 bases in between.

The chain links TRBV10-3 to TRBJ2-3; 9 bases are a match to TRBD1. After removal of 4 bases from V and 3 bases from J, the junction contained 8 bases not matched to a gene. The CDR3 spans 16 residues. Germline CDR1 and CDR2: ENHRY and SYGVKD. The CDR3 loop is CAISAPGQGGTDTQYF. In DNA, the CDR3 is TGTGCCATCAGTGCTCCGGGACAGGGAGGGACAGATACGCAGTATTTT.

This clone was detected a few times. The genes are TRBV28 and TRBJ2-7, with 9 bases that match TRBD1. J lost 6 bases, V lost 8 bases, and 2 bases had no gene match. Germline values: CDR1 MDHEN, CDR2 SYDVKM. This CDR3 has 11 residues. The CDR3 nucleotides read TGTGCCAGCTTGGACAGGGGCGAGCAGTACTTC. Its translation is CASLDRGEQYF.

The CDR3 loop is CALGERYQETQYF. CDR3 DNA sequence: TGTGCCCTGGGCGAAAGGTACCAAGAGACCCAGTACTTC. The chain carries TRBV7-9 and TRBJ2-5; D call uncertain. V lost 11 bases to trimming and J lost 0 bases, with 13 bases between them. From germline, CDR1 is SEHNR and CDR2 FQNEAQ (reference sequence). There are 13 residues in the CDR3.

This clone was seen a handful of times. V is TRBV19 and J is TRBJ1-5, with a tentative D call TRBD1 (5 bases). The germline gives CDR1 LNHDA, CDR2 SQIVND (reference sequence). This CDR3 has 14 residues. V was cut by 4 bases and J by 3 bases, with 10 bases left in between. The DNA for the CDR3 is TGTGCCAGTAGTAAGGGGCCCCCCAATCAGCCCCAGCATTTT. This sequence encodes CASSKGPPNQPQHF.

The chain uses TRBV6-5 and TRBJ1-1; no clear D gene. Between the trimmed V and J ends, which lost 8 bases and 5 bases, there was a span of 15 bases. There are 13 residues in the CDR3. Germline CDR1 and CDR2: MNHEY and SVGAGI. This CDR3 is CASGRAGRTEAFF. The CDR3 nucleotides read TGTGCCAGCGGCCGGGCGGGTAGGACTGAAGCTTTCTTT.

This chain links TRBV25-1 with TRBJ1-2; the match to TRBD1 covers 7 bases. The CDR3 spans 17 residues. Germline V CDR1 and CDR2: MGHDK, SYGVNS. The V gene end was trimmed by 4 bases and the J gene end by 1 base; junction bases not matched to a gene: 12. The CDR3 DNA reads TGTGCCAGCAGTGCGTACCCGGGGACAGAGCTTAACTATGGCTACACCTTC. Its protein is CASSAYPGTELNYGYTF.

In DNA form, the CDR3 reads TGTGCCAGCGGGCTGGGCGCTGGGTTTTTGGAAAAACTGTTTTTT. This codes for CASGLGAGFLEKLFF. V is TRBV2 and J is TRBJ1-4; D is uncertain. Germline V gene sequence: CDR1 SNHLY, CDR2 FYNNEI. This CDR3 has 15 residues. With 8 bases removed from V and 8 bases from J, the gap between germline ends came to 21 bases.

This chain uses TRBV19 with TRBJ1-2; TRBD1 agrees at 11 bases. CDR1 LNHDA and CDR2 SQIVND come from the germline V gene (reference sequence). The CDR3 covers 18 residues. V dropped 5 bases and J dropped 0; count of bases not matched to a gene: 11. CDR3 coding DNA: TGTGCCAGTAGTTCGACCGGGACAGGGGGTAGATCTAACTATGGCTACACCTTC. Its protein product is CASSSTGTGGRSNYGYTF. The variable domain in full, with the rest retrieved from reference TRBV19 and TRBJ1-2, is DGGITQSPKYLFRKEGQNVTLSCEQNLNHDAMYWYRQDPGQGLRLIYYSQIVNDFQKGDIAEGYSVSREKKESFPLTVTSAQKNPTAFYLCASSSTGTGGRSNYGYTFGSGTRLTVV.

The genes are TRBV9 and TRBJ1-2; D call uncertain. CDR1 is SGDLS and CDR2 is YYNGEE in the germline V gene. V lost 4 bases and J lost 5, with 15 bases in between. The length of the CDR3 is 14 residues. The CDR3 DNA follows: TGTGCCAGCAGCTCACCGTGGAGGAAATATGGCTACACCTTC. Protein sequence: CASSSPWRKYGYTF.

This chain joins TRBV4-3 and TRBJ2-7; no clear D gene. This CDR3 is built from 14 residues. Per the germline V gene, CDR1 is LGHNA and CDR2 is YSLEER. The V and J ends lost 0 bases and 5 bases respectively, with 11 bases between them. Written as DNA, the CDR3 is TGCGCCAGCAGCCAAGATCAATGGCCAAACGAGCAGTACTTC. Amino acids: CASSQDQWPNEQYF.

The chain joins TRBV11-2 to TRBJ1-6; D gene uncertain. Germline V gene data show CDR1 as SGHAT and CDR2 as FQNNGV. The V end lost 4 bases, the J end lost 8 bases, and 15 bases lay between the germline ends. The CDR3 covers 15 residues. The CDR3 spells CASSSNMAFDSPLHF. CDR3 coding DNA: TGTGCCAGCAGCTCCAACATGGCATTCGATTCACCCCTCCACTTT.

This chain connects TRBV7-2 to TRBJ2-1, with TRBD1 matching 11 bases. The CDR3 length is 14 residues. The germline CDR1 and CDR2 sequences are SGHTA and FQGNSA. The V and J ends lost 3 bases and 8 bases, in that order; junction bases with no gene match: 3. CDR3 in amino acids: CASSFWTGGYEQFF. The CDR3 bases are TGTGCCAGCAGCTTTTGGACAGGGGGCTATGAGCAGTTCTTC.

The genes are TRBV6-5 and TRBJ1-1, with 8 bases matching TRBD1. The CDR3 loop spans 14 amino acids. CDR1 is MNHEY and CDR2 is SVGAGI in the germline V gene. V lost 5 bases and J lost 2; bases outside the gene matches: 4. CDR3 sequence reads: CASSRDRLNTEAFF. CDR3 bases: TGTGCCAGCAGTAGGGACAGGTTAAACACTGAAGCTTTCTTT.